The text below deals with one T cell receptor beta chain. Its specificity is not known. The sample originates from a study of immune cell composition in non-small cell lung cancer. Whole-study findings and limits: Overall clonality, unlike maximal tumour-associated clone frequency, did not predict TIL reactivity. No significant correlation existed between pack-years smoked and tumour clonality. Lung adenocarcinomas had lower top 10 clone scores and clonality than squamous tumours. Clones >0.5% enriched in tumour were rarer in adenocarcinoma (approximately 33%) than squamous (approximately 80%).

Clones were read by immunoSEQ multiplex PCR, and TCRdb kept only the in-frame ones, dropping some. Of around 10,000 clones detected, approximately 60% appear once; the ten largest clones hold under 20%. The germline V gene has CDR1 ENHRY and CDR2 SYGVKD. CDR3 length: 17 residues. After removal of 4 bases from V and 1 base from J, the junction contained 7 bases not matched to a gene. This chain connects TRBV10-3 to TRBJ2-6; 7 nucleotides match TRBD1. Sequencing input: lung tumor tissue. This receptor was obtained from a human donor with non-small cell lung cancer. As DNA, the CDR3 is TGTGCCATCAGTGCCGATCCACAGGGGTCTGGGGCCAACGTCCTGACTTTC. Its translation: CAISADPQGSGANVLTF.